This T cell receptor (beta chain) was profiled in a study of graft-versus-host responses after intestinal transplantation. Background on the study: The recipients all started with anti-thymocyte globulin induction and then took tacrolimus and steroids for about 3 years. Whole-study results and caveats: Recipient-marrow GvH clones were detected, some having first appeared in ileum or blood.

Generated by immunoSEQ multiplex PCR, the TCRdb table keeps only in-frame clones and is missing some. Of tens of thousands of clones listed, around 95% were seen once; the top ten hold 0.75% to 0.9%. Germline V gives CDR1 MDHEN, CDR2 SYDVKM. The V gene lost 6 bases and the J gene lost 0 bases, with 9 bases spanning the gap. This CDR3 spans 13 amino acids. As regards this clone: Its antigen is not identified.

V is TRBV28 and J is TRBJ2-7, with D possibly being TRBD2 (5 bases). This receptor was identified in a human patient who received an intestinal transplant, so some T cells may come from the graft donor. The material was PBMCs, obtained 16 days after intestinal transplant. CDR3 DNA: TGTGCCAGCAGAACCCGGGACTCCTACGAGCAGTACTTC. Translating gives CASRTRDSYEQYF.